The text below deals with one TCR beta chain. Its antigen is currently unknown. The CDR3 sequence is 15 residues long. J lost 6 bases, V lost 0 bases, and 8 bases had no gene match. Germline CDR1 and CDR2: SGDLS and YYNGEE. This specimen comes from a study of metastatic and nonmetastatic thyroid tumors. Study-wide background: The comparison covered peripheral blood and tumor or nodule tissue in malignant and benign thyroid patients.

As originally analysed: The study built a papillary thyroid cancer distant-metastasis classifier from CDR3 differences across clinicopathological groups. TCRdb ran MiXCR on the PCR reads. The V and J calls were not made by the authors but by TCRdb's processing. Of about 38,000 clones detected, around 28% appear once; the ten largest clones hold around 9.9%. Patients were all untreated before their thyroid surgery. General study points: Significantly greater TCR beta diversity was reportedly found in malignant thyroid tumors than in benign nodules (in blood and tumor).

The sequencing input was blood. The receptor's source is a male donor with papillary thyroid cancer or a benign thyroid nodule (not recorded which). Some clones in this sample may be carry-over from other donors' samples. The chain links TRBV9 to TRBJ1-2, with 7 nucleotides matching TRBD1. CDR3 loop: CASSVESGGRDGYTF. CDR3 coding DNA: TGTGCCAGCAGCGTAGAGTCAGGGGGAAGGGATGGCTACACCTTC.